Given below is one TCR beta chain in context. The antigen remains unidentified. With 60 Vbeta and 13 Jbeta primers, the PCR was carried out. The method was immunoSEQ multiplex PCR; TCRdb's version includes in-frame clones alone and lacks a portion of them. The data contain about 120,000 clones, approximately 80% of them singletons. V was shortened by 1 base and J by 12 bases, with 8 bases between the two germline ends. Germline CDR1 reads SGHDT; CDR2 reads YYEEEE. CDR3 length equals 12 residues. Donors in the study were healthy people who gave bone marrow. These data come from a study of cytomegalovirus exposure and HLA in healthy donors. Findings and limits, study-wide: A later analysis revealed that TCR association rates differed between HLA loci, peaking at DRB1 and bottoming out at HLA-C. Rarity held for most TCR sequences, but there were some public TCRs that occurred in many donors.

The TCR comes from a male donor in good health and CMV-seropositive. Specimen: PBMCs. The chain employs TRBV5-6 and TRBJ1-6; D is uncertain. For the CDR3, the DNA is TGTGCCAGCAGCTTGTCGTACGGACCCCTCCACTTT. It is translated as CASSLSYGPLHF.